This T cell receptor (beta chain) was recovered during a study of blood T cell repertoires in COVID-19. Across the whole study: Samples came from the United States, Italy and Spain, spanning acute and convalescent COVID-19.

This CDR3 has 15 residues. The trim removed 4 bases at V and 5 bases at J, leaving 9 bases unmatched. CDR1 and CDR2 from the germline V gene are LGHDT and YNNKEL (reference sequence). In the original analysis: Using reference gene primer amplification, nucleated cell counts were estimated. Method: immunoSEQ multiplex PCR; TCRdb's copy keeps in-frame clones and lacks some. The DNA was the basis for D and trimming; V, J and clone size are from that table. The table lists about 300,000 clones, about 88% of them singletons, with roughly 1.3% in the top ten. Sample: peripheral blood. The chain carries TRBV3-1 (or the pseudogene TRBV3-2) and TRBJ2-5; TRBD1 matches 8 bases. This receptor was obtained from a man between 65 and 79 years old with acute or convalescent COVID-19. Written as DNA, the CDR3 is TGTGCCAGCAGCCCGACAGGGGTCGAAGGGGAGACCCAGTACTTC. Protein sequence: CASSPTGVEGETQYF.